This T cell receptor beta chain was captured in a study of PD-1 blockade in classical Hodgkin lymphoma. Trimming took off 2 bases at V and 8 bases at J, with 9 bases between the two ends. This CDR3 has 12 residues. CDR1 MNHEY and CDR2 SVGAGI come from the germline V gene. On this clone: Its antigen is unknown.

The protocol was immunoSEQ multiplex PCR, while the TCRdb copy is restricted to in-frame clones and leaves out a portion. Of some 30,000 clones listed, more than 60% are singletons. Every patient experienced relapse after autologous stem cell transplantation, and brentuximab vedotin exposure varied. Best overall response was complete response, partial response or progressive disease in these relapsed/refractory classical Hodgkin lymphoma patients. Study-level findings and limits: According to reports, newly diagnosed patients had lower baseline TCR diversity than healthy donors, and relapsed/refractory patients had lower baseline TCR diversity still. In CD4+ cells, TCR diversity went up significantly by C4D1, but in CD8+ cells it did not.

The chain is built from TRBV6-5 and TRBJ1-1; weak D call: TRBD1 (5 bases). The source is a human donor with classical Hodgkin lymphoma. The material sequenced was peripheral blood mononuclear cells (PBMCs), taken before the second cycle of nivolumab. The DNA for the CDR3 is TGTGCCAGCAGTTACCCGGGACGGGAAGCTTTCTTT. Its translation is CASSYPGREAFF.